One sample yielded the 20 T cell receptor beta chains listed below, sequenced in a study of CD8+CD57+ T cells in acquired aplastic anemia (dated by TCRdb to 2016 to 2019). Sequencing relied on an Illumina HiSeq 2000. TCR beta VDJ combination and CDR3 sequence profiling used genomic DNA as the template. Using fastp trimming at Q25 and MiXCR clonotype assembly, TCRdb reanalyzed the public sequencing data and kept in-frame beta chains. Each record represents a unique CDR3 protein, reported with the most common genes and DNA among its rows. Recorded for this sample are about 470,000 distinct CDR3 sequences; about a third of them occurred a single time. The ten largest clonotypes hold 0.8% to 0.85% of the sample. Patients chosen for sequencing had shown expansion of CD8+CD57+ cells by flow cytometry. The sequencing input was sorted CD4+, CD8+, or CD8+CD57+ T cells (not recorded which) from PBMCs. The origin of the receptors is a human donor with aplastic anemia.

The chain recombines TRBV6-5 with TRBJ1-1, with D perhaps TRBD1 (5 bases). The V and J ends lost 0 bases and 5 bases respectively, with 13 bases between them. The CDR3 contains 15 residues. Looked up from germline, CDR1 is MNHEY and CDR2 is SVGAGI. CDR3 region: CASSYSVGAQTEAFF. In DNA form, the CDR3 reads TGTGCCAGCAGTTACTCGGTTGGGGCGCAGACTGAAGCTTTCTTT.

For this clonotype: This sequence may be a read error, since a much larger clone differs from it by one base. CDR3 in DNA: TGCAGTGTCGGAAGGCGGGCGGGGAATCACTACGAGCAGTACTTC. Translating gives CSVGRRAGNHYEQYF. This rearrangement joins TRBV20-1 to TRBJ2-7, with D possibly matching TRBD2 (6 bases). The germline V and J ends were trimmed by 7 bases and 3 bases, with 22 bases remaining between them. CDR3 length: 15 amino acids. Germline CDR1 reads DFQATT; CDR2 reads SNEGSKA (reference sequence).

The chain combines TRBV15 with TRBJ2-2, with 9 bases matching TRBD2. Germline V lookup: CDR1 LNHNV, CDR2 YYDKDF (reference sequence). The J segment lost 4 bases and the V segment lost 3 bases, leaving 9 bases of the junction unmatched. The CDR3 length is 17 residues. CDR3 in amino acids: CATSSHRTSEGTGELFF. The CDR3 DNA follows: TGTGCCACCAGCAGCCATCGGACTAGCGAGGGCACCGGGGAGCTGTTTTTT.

The V and J genes are TRBV11-2 and TRBJ1-2; D might be TRBD1 (5 bases). The germline V gene encodes CDR1 SGHAT and CDR2 FQNNGV. The CDR3 length is 16 residues. Trimming cost V 5 bases and J 0 bases, with 16 bases left between them. CDR3 coding DNA: TGTGCCAGCAGCGACGGACCCGGGGGATCTAACTATGGCTACACCTTC. Protein: CASSDGPGGSNYGYTF.

This chain connects TRBV12-3 or TRBV12-4 to TRBJ2-7; D ambiguous. The V end lost 8 bases, the J end lost 2 bases, and 13 bases lay between the germline ends. This CDR3 spans 13 amino acids. For the CDR3, the DNA is TGTGCCAGCTCCTCGACCCCCACCTACGAGCAGTACTTC. Its protein is CASSSTPTYEQYF.

V and J are TRBV7-4 and TRBJ2-1; 8 bases line up with TRBD2. The CDR3 extends over 16 amino acids. Germline-derived CDR1 and CDR2 are SGHVT and SQSDAQ. The J segment lost 6 bases and the V segment lost 5 bases, leaving 12 bases of the junction unmatched. The CDR3 DNA sequence: TGTGCCAGCAGCGCTCAGTTTGGGCGGGGGGTCAATGAGCAGTTCTTC. Amino acid sequence: CASSAQFGRGVNEQFF.

Concerning this clonotype itself: This may be a read error, as it is one base from a much larger clone. The J gene is TRBJ1-4, the V gene TRBV19, with 7 bases that match TRBD1. J lost 9 bases, V lost 7 bases, and 11 bases had no gene match. Germline lookup yields CDR1 LNHDA and CDR2 SQIVND (reference sequence). The CDR3 runs to 14 residues. CDR3 in DNA: TGTGCCAGTACCCCGGGACAGAGGTTTAAAAAACTGTTTTTT. Translation: CASTPGQRFKKLFF.

This chain links TRBV3-1 with TRBJ2-1; D perhaps matches TRBD2 (5 bases). Trimming left V 2 bases short and J 1 base short, with 9 bases between. The germline gives CDR1 LGHDT, CDR2 YNNKEL (reference sequence). CDR3 length: 15 residues. DNA for the CDR3: TGTGCCAGCAGCCAACAAGCGGTATCCTACAATGAGCAGTTCTTC. Translation: CASSQQAVSYNEQFF.

This clonotype was detected only a few times. The rearrangement uses TRBV25-1 and TRBJ2-7; TRBD1 agrees at 8 bases. Trimming cost V 8 bases and J 6 bases; bases outside gene matches: 9. Germline CDR1 MGHDK, CDR2 SYGVNS. CDR3 length: 13 residues. The CDR3 is CASSPGQGSEQYF. The CDR3 nucleotides are TGTGCCAGCTCACCTGGACAGGGATCCGAGCAGTACTTC.

This clonotype turned up a few times. This chain joins TRBV20-1 and TRBJ1-6, with D tentatively TRBD1 (6 bases). This CDR3 contains 17 residues. Germline lookup yields CDR1 DFQATT and CDR2 SNEGSKA (reference sequence). V was cut by 0 bases and J by 1 base, with 13 bases left in between. In DNA form, the CDR3 reads TGCAGTGCTAGAGATGGAGGGGGGGGATCCTATAATTCACCCCTCCACTTT. Translating gives CSARDGGGGSYNSPLHF.

The table lists this clonotype with a few counts. The rearrangement joins TRBV18 to TRBJ1-1; 8 nucleotides align to TRBD1. This CDR3 region has 14 residues. Germline-derived CDR1 and CDR2 are KGHSH and LQKENI. The ends lost 2 bases at V and 3 bases at J; junction bases unmatched: 2. This CDR3 reads CASSPDRGDTEAFF. The CDR3 nucleotides read TGTGCCAGCTCACCAGACAGGGGAGACACTGAAGCTTTCTTT. The variable domain in full, with the rest retrieved from reference TRBV18 and TRBJ1-1, is NAGVMQNPRHLVRRRGQEARLRCSPMKGHSHVYWYRQLPEEGLKFMVYLQKENIIDESGMPKERFSAEFPKEGPSILRIQQVVRGDSAAYFCASSPDRGDTEAFFGQGTRLTVV.

The V and J genes are TRBV29-1 and TRBJ1-1; D remains ambiguous. The CDR3 totals 15 residues. With 6 bases removed from V and 0 bases from J, the gap between germline ends came to 17 bases. Looked up from germline, CDR1 is SQVTM and CDR2 is ANQGSEA. The CDR3 region is CSVVGRQTLNTEAFF. CDR3 nucleotide sequence: TGCAGCGTCGTTGGGAGGCAGACTTTGAACACTGAAGCTTTCTTT.

The chain is built from TRBV15 and TRBJ2-3; possible D gene TRBD1, 6 bases. Trimming left V 8 bases short and J 1 base short, with 10 bases between. Germline CDR1 reads LNHNV; CDR2 reads YYDKDF (reference sequence). CDR3 length: 13 residues. The CDR3 sequence is CATSGVGTDTQYF. The CDR3 DNA sequence: TGTGCCACCTCAGGGGTTGGCACAGATACGCAGTATTTT.

The chain has TRBV4-3 and TRBJ1-6; D unclear. This CDR3 contains 15 residues. Germline CDR1 reads LGHNA; CDR2 reads YSLEER. With 0 bases removed from V and 0 bases from J, the gap between germline ends came to 3 bases. The CDR3 loop is CASSQEVSYNSPLHF. The CDR3 DNA is TGCGCCAGCAGCCAAGAGGTCTCCTATAATTCACCCCTCCACTTT.

This clonotype was found a few times. This chain joins TRBV10-3 and TRBJ2-5; the D gene is possibly TRBD1 (7 bases). Germline lookup yields CDR1 ENHRY and CDR2 SYGVKD. The CDR3 loop spans 15 amino acids. V lost 10 bases and J 2 bases, leaving 20 bases between the germline ends. CDR3 loop: CASSGLQGGQETQYF. The CDR3 nucleotides are TGTGCCAGCAGCGGGCTGCAGGGGGGTCAAGAGACCCAGTACTTC.

This clonotype occurred many times. The chain joins TRBV10-2 to TRBJ2-1, with D possibly TRBD1 on 5 matching bases. Between the trimmed V and J ends, which lost 4 bases and 8 bases, there was a span of 9 bases. Germline CDR1 WSHSY, CDR2 SAAADI. This CDR3 has 12 amino acids. The CDR3: CASSGWGHEQFF. CDR3 DNA: TGCGCCAGCAGTGGTTGGGGCCATGAGCAGTTCTTC.

V gene TRBV5-8 combines with J gene TRBJ2-7, with D unresolved. Looked up from germline, CDR1 is SGHTS and CDR2 is YDEGEE. Trimming removed 1 base from V and 2 bases from J, with 13 bases in between. The length of the CDR3 is 15 residues. CDR3 amino acids: CASSLIRTETYEQYF. The DNA of the CDR3 is TGTGCCAGCAGCTTGATTAGAACAGAGACCTACGAGCAGTACTTC.

This clonotype was counted many times. The chain joins TRBV19 to TRBJ2-2; D is ambiguous. The CDR3 consists of 15 residues. Germline loops: CDR1 LNHDA, CDR2 SQIVND (reference sequence). V lost 1 base and J lost 4, with 10 bases in between. CDR3 sequence reads: CASSIGGMGTGELFF. The CDR3 coding sequence is TGTGCCAGTAGTATAGGGGGAATGGGCACCGGGGAGCTGTTTTTT.

The V gene is TRBV30, the J gene TRBJ1-2; possible D gene TRBD1, 6 bases. The CDR3 loop spans 14 amino acids. Germline CDR1 GTSNPN, CDR2 SVGIG (reference sequence). The V and J ends lost 3 bases and 2 bases respectively, with 13 bases between them. In DNA, the CDR3 is TGTGCCTGGAGGGGGGGCACCTTCAACTATGGCTACACCTTC. Protein: CAWRGGTFNYGYTF.

At least ten counts were recorded for this clonotype. This chain uses TRBV19 with TRBJ1-2; weak D call: TRBD1 (5 bases). The CDR3 length is 12 residues. Trimming shortened V by 5 bases and J by 7 bases, and 11 bases separated the two germline ends. Per germline, CDR1 LNHDA and CDR2 SQIVND (reference sequence). In DNA, the CDR3 is TGTGCCAGTAGTGGGGTGGGGCCTGGCTACACCTTC. This encodes CASSGVGPGYTF.